The 24 T cell receptor beta chains listed next were all sequenced from one sample in a study of cytomegalovirus exposure and HLA in healthy donors. Use of 60 Vbeta and 13 Jbeta primers characterized the PCR. Clones were sequenced by immunoSEQ multiplex PCR, and TCRdb holds only the in-frame ones, with some missing. The sample has about 92,000 clones, around 85% seen once. Specimen: PBMCs. These receptors came from a girl aged 2 to 10 in good health and CMV-seropositive.

The chain recombines TRBV7-9 with TRBJ2-7, with 8 positions matching TRBD2. This CDR3 region has 13 residues. The germline V gene encodes CDR1 SEHNR and CDR2 FQNEAQ (reference sequence). V lost 5 bases and J lost 6; bases outside the gene matches: 6. DNA for the CDR3: TGTGCCAGCAGCGACCGGGAGGGCGGCGAGCAGTACTTC. Protein product: CASSDREGGEQYF.

This chain uses TRBV6-5 with TRBJ1-3; D is uncertain. This CDR3 is built from 15 residues. The germline V gene has CDR1 MNHEY and CDR2 SVGAGI. Trimming removed 5 bases from V and 0 bases from J, with 11 bases in between. In DNA, the CDR3 is TGTGCCAGCAGTCCCCTCAGCGACTCTGGAAACACCATATATTTT. Its protein is CASSPLSDSGNTIYF.

This clone was picked up one time. V gene TRBV7-9 combines with J gene TRBJ1-1; D gene unclear. The CDR3 sequence is 13 residues long. With 3 bases removed from V and 6 bases from J, the gap between germline ends came to 11 bases. Germline CDR1 is SEHNR and CDR2 is FQNEAQ (reference sequence). Here the CDR3 DNA reads TGTGCCAGCAGCTTTCTGATGGGCTCTGAAGCTTTCTTT. It specifies CASSFLMGSEAFF.

In regard to this clone: The same CDR3 is also encoded by other DNA sequences in this sample. The V gene is TRBV18, the J gene TRBJ2-5, with D perhaps matching TRBD2 (5 bases). This CDR3 has 13 residues. The germline gives CDR1 KGHSH, CDR2 LQKENI. The V gene lost 0 bases and the J gene lost 4 bases, with 6 bases spanning the gap. The CDR3 spells CASSPPGRETQYF. Here the CDR3 DNA reads TGTGCCAGCTCACCACCAGGGAGAGAGACCCAGTACTTC. Full variable domain (missing parts from reference TRBV18 and TRBJ2-5): NAGVMQNPRHLVRRRGQEARLRCSPMKGHSHVYWYRQLPEEGLKFMVYLQKENIIDESGMPKERFSAEFPKEGPSILRIQQVVRGDSAAYFCASSPPGRETQYFGPGTRLLVL.

This sequence joins TRBV6-1 and TRBJ2-7; D is unresolved. The V gene's germline CDR1 is MNHNS and CDR2 SASEGT. Trimming removed 6 bases at V and 2 bases at J, with 8 bases between. The CDR3 covers 12 residues. In DNA, the CDR3 is TGTGCCAGCAGGAGAGAGACCTACGAGCAGTACTTC. Its translation: CASRRETYEQYF.

The rearrangement joins TRBV27 to TRBJ2-3; D may be TRBD1 (6 bases). The germline V gene has CDR1 MNHEY and CDR2 SMNVEV (reference sequence). Trimming left V 2 bases short and J 4 bases short, with 16 bases between. CDR3 length equals 16 residues. The CDR3, as DNA: TGTGCCAGCAGTTTAAAATGGGACATCGTGGCAGATACGCAGTATTTT. Protein sequence: CASSLKWDIVADTQYF.

V usage is TRBV7-8 and J usage is TRBJ2-7, with 7 bases lining up with TRBD1. J lost 2 bases, V lost 6 bases, and 7 bases had no gene match. From germline, CDR1 is SGHVS and CDR2 FQNEAQ. The CDR3 runs to 14 residues. The CDR3 here is CASRGDSRTYEQYF. The CDR3 DNA reads as TGTGCCAGCAGGGGGGACAGCCGAACCTACGAGCAGTACTTC. The full variable domain, in which reference TRBV7-8 and TRBJ2-7 provide the parts outside the CDR3, is GAGVSQSPRYKVAKRGQDVALRCDPISGHVSLFWYQQALGQGPEFLTYFQNEAQLDKSGLPSDRFFAERPEGSVSTLKIQRTQQEDSAVYLCASRGDSRTYEQYFGPGTRLTVT.

The chain has TRBV15 and TRBJ2-2; D is possibly TRBD2 (6 bases). Germline V gene data show CDR1 as LNHNV and CDR2 as YYDKDF (reference sequence). This CDR3 has 16 residues. The V end lost 1 base, the J end lost 4 bases, and 13 bases lay between the germline ends. The CDR3 loop reads CATSRVDGSGTGELFF. The CDR3 DNA sequence: TGTGCCACCAGCAGAGTCGACGGGAGTGGCACCGGGGAGCTGTTTTTT.

The chain recombines TRBV25-1 with TRBJ1-1; D remains unclear. V dropped 6 bases and J dropped 3 bases, with 5 bases sitting between them. CDR3 length equals 11 residues. CDR1 MGHDK and CDR2 SYGVNS come from the germline V gene. The CDR3 here is CASRRYTEAFF. The CDR3 region has the DNA TGTGCCAGCAGACGGTACACTGAAGCTTTCTTT.

The rearrangement joins TRBV5-4 to TRBJ2-1; 11 bases are a match to TRBD1. The ends lost 1 base at V and 0 bases at J; junction bases unmatched: 9. Per germline, CDR1 SGHNT and CDR2 YYREEE (reference sequence). This CDR3 region has 19 residues. The CDR3 loop is CASSLLDRGPLSSYNEQFF. As DNA, the CDR3 is TGTGCCAGCAGCTTGCTGGACAGGGGGCCCTTGAGCTCCTACAATGAGCAGTTCTTC.

Remarks on this clone: The sample carries other DNA sequences with the same CDR3. The CDR3 here is CAWSVGGGGELFF. The CDR3 DNA follows: TGTGCCTGGAGTGTTGGGGGAGGCGGGGAGCTGTTTTTT. The rearrangement uses TRBV30 and TRBJ2-2; maybe TRBD2 (6 bases). The CDR3 has 13 amino acids. Looked up from germline, CDR1 is GTSNPN and CDR2 is SVGIG (reference sequence). V was pared by 0 bases and J by 7 bases, with 9 bases between.

The V call is TRBV2, the J call TRBJ2-2, with D uncertain. The CDR3 runs to 15 residues. V lost 0 bases and J 5 bases, leaving 10 bases between the germline ends. Germline loops: CDR1 SNHLY, CDR2 FYNNEI. The CDR3 DNA reads TGTGCCAGCAGTGAAGCAGTCGGAGCAACCGGGGAGCTGTTTTTT. This gives the protein CASSEAVGATGELFF.

Of note for this clone: This sample also contains other DNA sequences that code for the same CDR3. The chain joins TRBV30 to TRBJ1-5, with 8 bases fitting TRBD1. V was clipped by 3 bases and J by 3 bases; unmatched bases: 1. This CDR3 comprises 13 residues. Germline CDR1 and CDR2: GTSNPN and SVGIG (reference sequence). The CDR3 reads CAWRGQVNQPQHF. In DNA, the CDR3 is TGTGCCTGGAGGGGACAGGTCAATCAGCCCCAGCATTTT. Together with reference TRBV30 and TRBJ1-5, the CDR3 gives the full variable domain: SQTIHQWPATLVQPVGSPLSLECTVEGTSNPNLYWYRQAAGRGLQLLFYSVGIGQISSEVPQNLSASRPQDRQFILSSKKLLLSDSGFYLCAWRGQVNQPQHFGDGTRLSIL.

The rearrangement uses TRBV5-1 and TRBJ2-3, with 8 bases aligning to TRBD1. CDR1 is SGHRS, CDR2 YFSETQ, per germline. The CDR3 sequence is 17 residues long. V dropped 4 bases and J dropped 6; count of bases not matched to a gene: 16. This chain's CDR3 is CASSPWGTGEVADTQYF. The DNA of the CDR3 is TGCGCCAGCAGCCCGTGGGGGACAGGTGAAGTTGCGGATACGCAGTATTTT. The whole variable domain, filled in from reference TRBV5-1 and TRBJ2-3, reads KAGVTQTPRYLIKTRGQQVTLSCSPISGHRSVSWYQQTPGQGLQFLFEYFSETQRNKGNFPGRFSGRQFSNSRSEMNVSTLELGDSALYLCASSPWGTGEVADTQYFGPGTRLTVL.

The chain uses TRBV5-1 and TRBJ2-1; D ambiguous. Germline V gene data show CDR1 as SGHRS and CDR2 as YFSETQ. The CDR3 is 13 residues long. V shed 4 bases and J shed 3 bases, with 8 bases lying between them. The CDR3 sequence is CASSPPSYNEQFF. Here the CDR3 DNA reads TGCGCCAGCAGCCCCCCCAGCTACAATGAGCAGTTCTTC. Supplemented by reference TRBV5-1 and TRBJ2-1, the full variable domain reads KAGVTQTPRYLIKTRGQQVTLSCSPISGHRSVSWYQQTPGQGLQFLFEYFSETQRNKGNFPGRFSGRQFSNSRSEMNVSTLELGDSALYLCASSPPSYNEQFFGPGTRLTVL.

CDR3 in amino acids: CAIQRRQGGHEAFF. In DNA form, the CDR3 reads TGTGCCATCCAGCGAAGACAGGGGGGGCATGAAGCTTTCTTT. This chain uses TRBV28 with TRBJ1-1, with TRBD1 matching over 9 bases. Trimming cost V 10 bases and J 7 bases; bases outside gene matches: 13. The CDR3 extends over 14 amino acids. Germline V gene lookup returns CDR1 MDHEN and CDR2 SYDVKM.

This sequence joins TRBV20-1 and TRBJ2-5; D gene uncertain. Germline-derived CDR1 and CDR2 are DFQATT and SNEGSKA (reference sequence). The CDR3 extends over 10 amino acids. Trimming shortened V by 4 bases and J by 2 bases, and 2 bases separated the two germline ends. CDR3 DNA sequence: TGCAGTGCTACTCAAGAGACCCAGTACTTC. Its protein product is CSATQETQYF.

This clone was recorded a few times. The chain employs TRBV6-5 and TRBJ1-1; the match to TRBD1 covers 7 bases. This CDR3 contains 12 residues. CDR1 and CDR2 from the germline V gene are MNHEY and SVGAGI. With 6 bases clipped from V and 4 bases from J, the junction kept 2 bases outside the gene matches. CDR3 protein: CASRRQGTEAFF. The CDR3 region has the DNA TGTGCCAGCAGACGACAGGGCACTGAAGCTTTCTTT.

This chain connects TRBV28 to TRBJ2-3; 7 bases fit TRBD2. The length of the CDR3 is 15 residues. CDR1 and CDR2 (germline): MDHEN, SYDVKM. V trimming: 7 bases; J trimming: 4 bases; junction bases outside the gene matches: 11. The CDR3: CASMGEGRGADTQYF. DNA of the CDR3: TGTGCCAGCATGGGGGAGGGAAGGGGCGCAGATACGCAGTATTTT.

The gene calls are TRBV7-2 and TRBJ2-3, with a weak D call TRBD2 (5 bases). Germline values: CDR1 SGHTA, CDR2 FQGNSA. CDR3 length equals 16 residues. The germline V and J ends were trimmed by 1 base and 0 bases, with 11 bases remaining between them. The CDR3 sequence: CASSLEARTSTDTQYF. The CDR3 DNA is TGTGCCAGCAGCTTAGAAGCGCGGACTAGCACAGATACGCAGTATTTT.

The chain recombines TRBV28 with TRBJ1-1; no reliable D call. Germline lookup yields CDR1 MDHEN and CDR2 SYDVKM. Trimming removed 3 bases from V and 4 bases from J, with 9 bases in between. The CDR3 has 13 amino acids. The CDR3 region has the DNA TGTGCCAGCAGTTTTTATCTTCGCACTGAAGCTTTCTTT. It specifies CASSFYLRTEAFF.

The V call is TRBV27, the J call TRBJ2-7; D gene unclear. The germline V and J ends were trimmed by 3 bases and 4 bases, with 13 bases remaining between them. The CDR3 has 14 amino acids. The germline gives CDR1 MNHEY, CDR2 SMNVEV (reference sequence). Here the CDR3 reads CASSFSLTAYEQYF. Here the CDR3 DNA reads TGTGCCAGCAGTTTTAGCCTTACTGCGTACGAGCAGTACTTC.

The chain employs TRBV9 and TRBJ1-1; D not resolved. The V gene's germline CDR1 is SGDLS and CDR2 YYNGEE. The CDR3 runs to 13 residues. V was cut by 0 bases and J by 4 bases, with 7 bases left in between. CDR3 coding DNA: TGTGCCAGCAGCGTAGCACAGCTCACTGAAGCTTTCTTT. Protein: CASSVAQLTEAFF.

V gene TRBV10-3 combines with J gene TRBJ2-1; D perhaps matches TRBD2 (5 bases). CDR1 is ENHRY and CDR2 is SYGVKD in the germline V gene. With 0 bases removed from V and 6 bases from J, the gap between germline ends came to 12 bases. This CDR3 spans 15 amino acids. The chain's CDR3 is CAISESAPGINEQFF. CDR3 nucleotide sequence: TGTGCCATCAGTGAGTCCGCCCCGGGAATCAATGAGCAGTTCTTC.